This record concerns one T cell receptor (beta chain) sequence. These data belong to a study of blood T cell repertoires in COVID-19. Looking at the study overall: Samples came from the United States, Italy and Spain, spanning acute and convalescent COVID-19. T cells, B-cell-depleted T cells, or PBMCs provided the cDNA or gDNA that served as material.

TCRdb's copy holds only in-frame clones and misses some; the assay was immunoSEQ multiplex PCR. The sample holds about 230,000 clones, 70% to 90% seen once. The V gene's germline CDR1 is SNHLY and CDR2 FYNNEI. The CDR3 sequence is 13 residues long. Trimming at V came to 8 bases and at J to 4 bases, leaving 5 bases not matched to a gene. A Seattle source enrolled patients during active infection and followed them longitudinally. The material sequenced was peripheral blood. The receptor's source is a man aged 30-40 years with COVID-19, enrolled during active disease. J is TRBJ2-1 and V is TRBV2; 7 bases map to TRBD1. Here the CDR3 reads CASVAGGYNEQFF. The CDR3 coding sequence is TGTGCCAGCGTGGCAGGGGGATACAATGAGCAGTTCTTC.